This TCR beta chain was retrieved from a study of glioma-infiltrating T cells. General study findings and limits: Tissue-blood divergence was below expectation in non-neoplastic patients, above in gliomas. Tissue and blood shared very few CDR3 sequences.

The CDR3 has 15 residues. Germline CDR1 and CDR2: LGHDT and YNNKEL (reference sequence). J was trimmed by 2 bases and V by 4 bases; bases with no gene match: 4. The iRepertoire nested amplicon-rescue multiplex PCR amplified TCR alpha and beta CDR3s from RNA. Tissue mRNA or PBMC total RNA, roughly 100-400 ng, went into one-step reverse transcription and amplification. TCRdb re-derived calls from the multiplex PCR reads in MiXCR, one entry per CDR3 protein. This table has under 150,000 distinct CDR3 sequences, approximately 26% appearing once. On this clonotype itself: The antigen is unknown.

The TCR was taken from a human donor with low-grade glioma or glioblastoma, undergoing nonglioma brain surgery, or in good health (not recorded which). V is TRBV3-1 and J is TRBJ2-2, with TRBD1 identical over 7 bases. The specimen was glioma tissue, nonneoplastic brain tissue, or PBMCs (not recorded which). The CDR3 DNA reads TGTGCCAGCAGCCCCCGACAGGGAAACACCGGGGAGCTGTTTTTT. Residues: CASSPRQGNTGELFF.